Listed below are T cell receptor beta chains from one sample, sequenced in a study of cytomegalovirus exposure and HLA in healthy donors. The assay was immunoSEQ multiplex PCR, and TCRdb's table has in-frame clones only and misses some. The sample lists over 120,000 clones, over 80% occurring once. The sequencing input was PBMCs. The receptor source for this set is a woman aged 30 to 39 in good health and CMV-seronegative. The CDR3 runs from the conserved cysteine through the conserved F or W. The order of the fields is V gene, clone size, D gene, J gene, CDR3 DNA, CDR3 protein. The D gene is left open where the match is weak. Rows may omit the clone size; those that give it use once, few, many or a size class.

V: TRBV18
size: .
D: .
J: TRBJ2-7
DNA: TGTGCCAGCTCACTAGGCCGGGGCTCCTACGAGCAGTACTTC
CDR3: CASSLGRGSYEQYF

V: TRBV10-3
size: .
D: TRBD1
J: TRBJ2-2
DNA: TGTGCCATCAGTGAGCAACAGGGGTCAACCGGGGAGCTGTTTTTT
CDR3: CAISEQQGSTGELFF

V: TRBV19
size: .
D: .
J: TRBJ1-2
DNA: TGTGCCAGTAGTATAGGCGGCCTAGCTAACTATGGCTACACCTTC
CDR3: CASSIGGLANYGYTF

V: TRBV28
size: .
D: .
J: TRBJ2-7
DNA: TGTGCCAGCAGTCGTGAGCGGGCCGGGGCCCTCTACGAGCAGTACTTC
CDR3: CASSRERAGALYEQYF

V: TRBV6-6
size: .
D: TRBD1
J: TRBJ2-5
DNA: TGTGCCAGCAGTTACTCGATGGGGGACAGGGGAGAGACCCAGTACTTC
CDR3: CASSYSMGDRGETQYF

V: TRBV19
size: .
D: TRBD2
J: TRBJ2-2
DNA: TGTGCCAGTCAGGCGGGAGCAACCGGGGAGCTGTTTTTT
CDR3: CASQAGATGELFF

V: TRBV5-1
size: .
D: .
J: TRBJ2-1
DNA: TGCGCCAGCAGCTTGGCCGGTTGGCGGGGCTCCTACAATGAGCAGTTCTTC
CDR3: CASSLAGWRGSYNEQFF

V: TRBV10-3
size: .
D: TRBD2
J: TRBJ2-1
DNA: TGTGCCATCAGTGAGTGGGGGGGATACAATGAGCAGTTCTTC
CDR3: CAISEWGGYNEQFF

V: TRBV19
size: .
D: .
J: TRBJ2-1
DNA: TGTGCCAGTAGTATGAAGGGGGACACCTACAATGAGCAGTTCTTC
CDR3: CASSMKGDTYNEQFF

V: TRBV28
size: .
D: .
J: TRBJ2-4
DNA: TGTGCCAGCAATCCAACGGCGGGAAGAGCCAAAAACATTCAGTACTTC
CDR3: CASNPTAGRAKNIQYF

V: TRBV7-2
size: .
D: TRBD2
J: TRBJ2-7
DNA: TGTGCCAGCAGCTCCCAAGCGGGGGGGGGCGAGCAGTACTTC
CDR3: CASSSQAGGGEQYF

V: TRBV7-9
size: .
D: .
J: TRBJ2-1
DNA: TGTGCCAGCAGCTTACCTCGAGGGCCCGACCGGGCTAAAAATGAGCAGTTCTTC
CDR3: CASSLPRGPDRAKNEQFF

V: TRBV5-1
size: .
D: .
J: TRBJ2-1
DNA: TGCGCCAGCGTCCAGGGAGGCGGGATGAATGAGCAGTTCTTC
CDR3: CASVQGGGMNEQFF

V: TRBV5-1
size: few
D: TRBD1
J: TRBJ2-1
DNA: TGCGCCAGCAGCTTCGACAGGGGATACAATGAGCAGTTCTTC
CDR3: CASSFDRGYNEQFF

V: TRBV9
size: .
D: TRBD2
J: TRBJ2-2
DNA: TGTGCCAGCAGCTCCAGGACTAGCGGGGGCATGAACACCGGGGAGCTGCTTTTT
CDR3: CASSSRTSGGMNTGELLF

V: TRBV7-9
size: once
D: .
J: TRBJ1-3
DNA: TGTGCCAGCAGCGCACCGAGCTCTGGAAACACCATATATTTT
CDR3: CASSAPSSGNTIYF

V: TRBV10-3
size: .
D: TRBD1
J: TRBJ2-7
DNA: TGTGCCATCAGGCCGGGACAGGGCTTAACCCCCTACGAGCAGTACTTC
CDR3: CAIRPGQGLTPYEQYF

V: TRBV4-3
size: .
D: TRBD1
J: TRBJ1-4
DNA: TGCGCCAGCAGCCAAGGGTCAGGGGGCGGTAGTGAAAAACTGTTTTTT
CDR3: CASSQGSGGGSEKLFF

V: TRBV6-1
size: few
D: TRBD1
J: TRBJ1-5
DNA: TGTGCCAGCACCGAAAGTACAGGGGAAAGGCCCCAGCATTTT
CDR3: CASTESTGERPQHF

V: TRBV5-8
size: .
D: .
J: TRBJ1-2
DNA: TGTGCCAGCAGCGCACGGCGGTCCTATGGCTACACCTTC
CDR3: CASSARRSYGYTF

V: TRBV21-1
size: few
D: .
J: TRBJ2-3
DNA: TGTGCCAGCAGCAAAGGATACGGGGGACCTCGTACGCAGTATTTT
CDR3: CASSKGYGGPRTQYF

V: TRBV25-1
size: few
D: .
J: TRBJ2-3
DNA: TGTGCCAGCAGTAGACAGCTTAGCACAGATACGCAGTATTTT
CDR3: CASSRQLSTDTQYF

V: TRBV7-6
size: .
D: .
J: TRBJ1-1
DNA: TGTGCCAGCAGCTTAGCGCAGGGGTGGAGGAACACTGAAGCTTTCTTT
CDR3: CASSLAQGWRNTEAFF

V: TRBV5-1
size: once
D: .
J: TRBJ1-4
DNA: TGCGCCAGCAGCTTTGGAGCCGCAACTAATGAAAAACTGTTTTTT
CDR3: CASSFGAATNEKLFF

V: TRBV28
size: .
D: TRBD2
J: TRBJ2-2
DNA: TGTGCCAGCAGTTTACCCCTCGGACTAGCGGGAGGGGAGGGGGAGCTGTTTTTT
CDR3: CASSLPLGLAGGEGELFF

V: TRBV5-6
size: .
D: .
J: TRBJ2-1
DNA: TGTGCCAGCAGCTTATCGTATTCCGATGAGCAGTTCTTC
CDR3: CASSLSYSDEQFF

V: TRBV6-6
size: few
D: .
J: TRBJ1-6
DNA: TGTGCCAGCAGTTCATTAGAAAATTCACCCCTCCACTTT
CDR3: CASSSLENSPLHF

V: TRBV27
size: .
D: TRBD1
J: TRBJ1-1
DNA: TGTGCCAGCAGGACGACAGGGGCCCTTACTGAAGCTTTCTTT
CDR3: CASRTTGALTEAFF

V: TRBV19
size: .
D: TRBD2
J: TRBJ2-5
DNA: TGTGCCAGTAGCGGTCTAGCGGGCAAAGAGACCCAGTACTTC
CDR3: CASSGLAGKETQYF

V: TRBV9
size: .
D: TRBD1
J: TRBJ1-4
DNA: TGTGCCAGCAGCGTGGAAGACAGGGGGCTTGAAAAACTGTTTTTT
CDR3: CASSVEDRGLEKLFF

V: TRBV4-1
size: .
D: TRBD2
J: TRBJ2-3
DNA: TGCGCCAGTGCGGCGCGGGGGGTGGGCACAGATACGCAGTATTTT
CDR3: CASAARGVGTDTQYF

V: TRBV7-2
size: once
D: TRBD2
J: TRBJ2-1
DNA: TGTGCCAGCAGCTTAGTAGGCCCCCCTAGCGGGGGAAACAATGAGCAGTTCTTC
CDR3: CASSLVGPPSGGNNEQFF

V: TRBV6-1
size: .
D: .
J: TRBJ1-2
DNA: TGTGCCAGCAGTGCCTACCCGGCCAGGGTAAGGTATGGCTACACCTTC
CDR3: CASSAYPARVRYGYTF

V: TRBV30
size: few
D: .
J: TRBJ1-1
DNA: TGTGCCTGGAGCCGGGACACCCACACTGAAGCTTTCTTT
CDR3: CAWSRDTHTEAFF

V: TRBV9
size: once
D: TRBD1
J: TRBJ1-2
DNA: TGTGCCAGCAGCGTAGCTACTACGGCAGGGGGCCTTGGCTACACCTTC
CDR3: CASSVATTAGGLGYTF

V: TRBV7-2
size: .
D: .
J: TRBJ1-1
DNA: TGTGCCAGCAGCTTAAACAGGGTAGGGCGAGACCGAATTGCTGAAGCTTTCTTT
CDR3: CASSLNRVGRDRIAEAFF

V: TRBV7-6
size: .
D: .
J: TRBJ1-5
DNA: TGTGCCAGCAGCCAAGACAGAGAACAGCCCCAGCATTTT
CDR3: CASSQDREQPQHF

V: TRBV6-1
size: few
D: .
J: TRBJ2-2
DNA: TGTGCCAGCAGTGACCCCCTTTACAGGAGATGGGACACCGGGGAGCTGTTTTTT
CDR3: CASSDPLYRRWDTGELFF

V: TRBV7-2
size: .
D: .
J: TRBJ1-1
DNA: TGTGCCAGCAGCTTCGGAGGGATGAACACTGAAGCTTTCTTT
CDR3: CASSFGGMNTEAFF

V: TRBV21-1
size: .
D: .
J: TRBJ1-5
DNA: TGTGCCAGCAGCGAAAGCTGGGTAGAGGGTTGGCATCAGCCCCAGCATTTT
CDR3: CASSESWVEGWHQPQHF

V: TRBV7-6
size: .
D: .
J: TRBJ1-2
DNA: TGTGCCAGCAGCTTAGCGGGCAGCAACTATGGCTACACCTTC
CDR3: CASSLAGSNYGYTF

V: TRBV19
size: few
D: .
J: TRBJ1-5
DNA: TGTGCCAGTAGTAAGGGTCTGAACAGGGTGAGTCAGCCCCAGCATTTT
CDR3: CASSKGLNRVSQPQHF

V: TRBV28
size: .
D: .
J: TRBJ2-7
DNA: TGTGCCAGCGCCCCTGGGGGGTCCGAGCAGTACTTC
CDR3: CASAPGGSEQYF

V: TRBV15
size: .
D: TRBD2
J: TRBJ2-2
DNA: TGTGCCACCAGCAGACGGGGGGGCCACGCCGGGGAGCTGTTTTTT
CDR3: CATSRRGGHAGELFF

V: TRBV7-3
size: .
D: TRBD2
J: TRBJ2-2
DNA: TGTGCCAGCAGGCCGGGACTAGCGGAAGGGGAGCTGTTTTTT
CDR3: CASRPGLAEGELFF

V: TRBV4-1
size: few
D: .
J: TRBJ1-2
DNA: TGCGCCAGCAGCCAAGGTGGGGGACAAGGCTATGGCTACACCTTC
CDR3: CASSQGGGQGYGYTF

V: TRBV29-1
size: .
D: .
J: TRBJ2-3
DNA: TGCAGCGTTCTACAGATTAGCACAGATACGCAGTATTTT
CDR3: CSVLQISTDTQYF

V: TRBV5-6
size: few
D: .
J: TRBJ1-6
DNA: TGTGCCAGCAGCTCCCTCGGGAATTCACCCCTCCACTTT
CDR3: CASSSLGNSPLHF

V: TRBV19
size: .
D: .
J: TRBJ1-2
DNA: TGTGCCAGCCTCGGGGGTAACTATGGCTACACCTTC
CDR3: CASLGGNYGYTF

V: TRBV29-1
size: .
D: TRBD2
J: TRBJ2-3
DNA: TGCAGCTTTTCCTCTAGCGGGGGTCGAGATACGCAGTATTTT
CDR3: CSFSSSGGRDTQYF

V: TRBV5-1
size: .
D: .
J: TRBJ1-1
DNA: TGCGCCAGCAGCCGGGTCGTGGACAGACGTACTCGGGGCACTGAAGCTTTCTTT
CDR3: CASSRVVDRRTRGTEAFF